Sequencing of this T cell receptor beta chain was carried out in a study of blood T cell repertoires in COVID-19. This CDR3 is 16 amino acids long. Per germline, CDR1 MNHEY and CDR2 SMNVEV (reference sequence). V was cut by 0 bases and J by 0 bases, with 9 bases left in between. TCRdb keeps only in-frame clones here, not all; method: immunoSEQ multiplex PCR. The sample contains roughly 200,000 clones, 76% of which appear only once. The specimen was peripheral blood. This TCR came from a woman aged 50 to 60 with active or convalescent COVID-19. This sequence joins TRBV27 and TRBJ2-1, with D possibly being TRBD2 (5 bases). The CDR3 sequence is CASSLSGILSYNEQFF. The CDR3 nucleotides are TGTGCCAGCAGTTTATCCGGGATCCTCTCCTACAATGAGCAGTTCTTC.